Below, 30 T cell receptor beta chains from the same sample are listed, as sequenced in a study of shared clonotypes between healthy human individuals. Libraries were prepared by immunoSEQ multiplex PCR; TCRdb keeps only in-frame clonotypes and omits some of them. The sample consists of roughly 1,500,000 clones, around 98.5% of them appearing once. The sequencing input was naive CD4+ T cells sorted from blood. Subset: CD45RA+ positively selected. These receptors were taken from a man younger than 45 in good health.

The chain has TRBV10-3 and TRBJ1-2; tentatively, D is TRBD1 (6 bases). CDR1 and CDR2 (germline): ENHRY, SYGVKD. Trimming left V 2 bases short and J 5 bases short, with 12 bases between. The length of the CDR3 is 14 residues. The CDR3 region has the DNA TGTGCCATCAGTGAGGTACAGGGAATTTATGGCTACACCTTC. Translated, it gives CAISEVQGIYGYTF.

This clone has just one count. The gene calls are TRBV5-4 and TRBJ2-2; the match to TRBD1 covers 7 bases. This CDR3 has 14 residues. The V gene's germline CDR1 is SGHNT and CDR2 YYREEE (reference sequence). V was clipped by 4 bases and J by 1 base; unmatched bases: 1. CDR3 region: CASSGTENTGELFF. The CDR3 DNA follows: TGTGCCAGCAGCGGGACAGAGAACACCGGGGAGCTGTTTTTT.

V usage is TRBV19 and J usage is TRBJ2-3; possible D gene TRBD2, 5 bases. The CDR3 spans 15 residues. Trimming cost V 3 bases and J 0 bases, with 10 bases left between them. Germline lookup yields CDR1 LNHDA and CDR2 SQIVND (reference sequence). CDR3 protein: CASSISGTSTDTQYF. In DNA form, the CDR3 reads TGTGCCAGTAGTATCTCGGGAACTAGCACAGATACGCAGTATTTT.

The chain recombines TRBV6-5 with TRBJ1-2; D is undetermined. Germline values: CDR1 MNHEY, CDR2 SVGAGI. V lost 2 bases and J lost 8, with 12 bases in between. The CDR3 has 13 residues. The CDR3 region is CASSYEGIGGYTF. The CDR3 region has the DNA TGTGCCAGCAGTTACGAGGGAATTGGGGGCTACACCTTC.

This chain connects TRBV27 to TRBJ2-7; TRBD2 aligns across 13 bases. There are 20 residues in the CDR3. Germline V gene data show CDR1 as MNHEY and CDR2 as SMNVEV (reference sequence). Trimming took 2 bases from V and 0 from J; bases not matched to a gene: 13. The CDR3 here is CASSLDFGLAGDSSSYEQYF. CDR3 coding DNA: TGTGCCAGCAGTTTAGATTTCGGACTAGCGGGAGACTCCAGCTCCTACGAGCAGTACTTC.

The chain has TRBV9 and TRBJ2-1, with TRBD1 identical over 8 bases. CDR1 is SGDLS, CDR2 YYNGEE, per germline. The CDR3 is made up of 15 amino acids. V was pared by 4 bases and J by 8 bases, with 11 bases of the junction left unmatched. CDR3 coding DNA: TGTGCCAGCAGCCCGCCGGACAGGGTAATGTATGAGCAGTTCTTC. Protein: CASSPPDRVMYEQFF.

The chain links TRBV28 to TRBJ2-7; the match to TRBD1 covers 7 bases. Trimming took 6 bases from V and 2 from J; bases not matched to a gene: 4. Germline V gene lookup returns CDR1 MDHEN and CDR2 SYDVKM. The CDR3 runs to 13 residues. CDR3: CASRGQQAYEQYF. For the CDR3, the DNA is TGTGCCAGCAGGGGACAGCAAGCCTACGAGCAGTACTTC.

The rearrangement joins TRBV10-3 to TRBJ2-3, with 10 bases identical to TRBD2. The CDR3 is 17 residues long. Germline CDR1 is ENHRY and CDR2 is SYGVKD. V lost 3 bases, J lost 1 base, and 7 bases stayed unmatched. CDR3 in amino acids: CAISDTVAGGGTDTQYF. The CDR3 nucleotides read TGTGCCATCAGTGATACGGTAGCGGGAGGTGGCACAGATACGCAGTATTTT.

The V and J genes are TRBV14 and TRBJ2-1; 11 bases line up with TRBD2. The CDR3 runs 15 residues. Germline V gene data show CDR1 as SGHDN and CDR2 as FVKESK. The trim removed 1 base at V and 6 bases at J, leaving 2 bases unmatched. Here the CDR3 DNA reads TGTGCCAGCAGCCAAGCTAGCGGGAGGCGCAATGAGCAGTTCTTC. It encodes CASSQASGRRNEQFF.

In regard to this clone: The same CDR3 also results from other DNA sequences found in this sample. The chain uses TRBV7-2 and TRBJ2-3, with 7 bases identical to TRBD1. The CDR3 sequence is 15 residues long. Per the germline V gene, CDR1 is SGHTA and CDR2 is FQGNSA. V trimming: 1 base; J trimming: 1 base; junction bases outside the gene matches: 2. The CDR3 sequence is CASSLGQGGTDTQYF. CDR3 sequence (DNA): TGTGCCAGCAGCTTAGGACAGGGTGGCACAGATACGCAGTATTTT.

The chain has TRBV5-4 and TRBJ2-1; 9 bases are a match to TRBD2. The CDR3 has 16 residues. V lost 4 bases, J lost 2 bases, and 7 bases stayed unmatched. Germline CDR1 is SGHNT and CDR2 is YYREEE (reference sequence). The CDR3 reads CASSPPGLAAYNEQFF. CDR3 coding DNA: TGTGCCAGCAGCCCGCCGGGACTAGCAGCCTACAATGAGCAGTTCTTC.

The rearrangement uses TRBV25-1 and TRBJ1-2; TRBD1 agrees at 8 bases. CDR1 MGHDK and CDR2 SYGVNS come from the germline V gene. CDR3 size: 13 residues. V shed 7 bases and J 7 bases; nucleotides not matched to a gene: 8. The DNA for the CDR3 is TGTGCCAGCAATAAAGACAGGGGCTCTGGCTACACCTTC. Its protein is CASNKDRGSGYTF.

The CDR3 protein is CSVAILSSDQPQHF. The CDR3 DNA follows: TGCAGCGTTGCCATCTTATCCAGTGATCAGCCCCAGCATTTT. J is TRBJ1-5 and V is TRBV29-1; D is uncertain. Trimming removed 4 bases from V and 5 bases from J, with 15 bases in between. In germline, CDR1 is SQVTM, CDR2 ANQGSEA. The CDR3 extends over 14 amino acids.

This rearrangement joins TRBV5-1 to TRBJ2-7; D remains unclear. This CDR3 has 12 residues. Trimming cost V 4 bases and J 7 bases, with 12 bases left between them. CDR1 SGHRS and CDR2 YFSETQ come from the germline V gene. CDR3 DNA: TGCGCCAGCAGCCCCCGGAACAGTGAGCAGTACTTC. It yields the protein CASSPRNSEQYF.

This chain joins TRBV19 and TRBJ1-5, with 7 bases aligning to TRBD1. V shed 7 bases and J 5 bases; nucleotides not matched to a gene: 14. The CDR3 totals 16 residues. Germline V gene lookup returns CDR1 LNHDA and CDR2 SQIVND (reference sequence). CDR3 bases: TGTGCCAGTAAGGACCGGGGACAGCGGACCTATCAGCCCCAGCATTTT. Its translation is CASKDRGQRTYQPQHF.

V usage is TRBV9 and J usage is TRBJ2-2; D is unresolved. The CDR3 length is 17 residues. Between the trimmed V and J ends, which lost 5 bases and 0 bases, there was a span of 17 bases. In germline, CDR1 is SGDLS, CDR2 YYNGEE. The DNA for the CDR3 is TGTGCCAGCAGTCGCGAGGCCAGCAGCGCGAACACCGGGGAGCTGTTTTTT. This sequence encodes CASSREASSANTGELFF.

The rearrangement uses TRBV14 and TRBJ2-7; the D is unclear. V was pared by 1 base and J by 1 base, with 5 bases between. Germline CDR1 SGHDN, CDR2 FVKESK. The CDR3 sequence is 13 residues long. The DNA for the CDR3 is TGTGCCAGCAGCCAAGGGGTATCCTACGAGCAGTACTTC. As protein: CASSQGVSYEQYF.

The V call is TRBV27, the J call TRBJ1-2; 7 nucleotides line up with TRBD1. Germline trimming cut 6 bases from V and 8 bases from J; bases unmatched to any gene: 15. CDR1 MNHEY and CDR2 SMNVEV come from the germline V gene (reference sequence). This CDR3 has 15 amino acids. CDR3 region: CASSQDRSHSLGYTF. CDR3 sequence (DNA): TGTGCCAGCAGCCAGGACAGGTCACACAGTCTGGGCTACACCTTC.

The V gene is TRBV6-5, the J gene TRBJ2-7, with 7 bases fitting TRBD1. The germline CDR1 and CDR2 sequences are MNHEY and SVGAGI. With V trimmed by 6 bases and J by 2 bases, 7 bases remained unmatched. The CDR3 is 14 residues long. In DNA form, the CDR3 reads TGTGCCAGCAGGTACAGGGACAGAACCTACGAGCAGTACTTC. Translating it yields CASRYRDRTYEQYF.

This sequence joins TRBV10-3 and TRBJ1-5, with D possibly being TRBD1 (5 bases). Germline lookup yields CDR1 ENHRY and CDR2 SYGVKD. The ends were cut back, 2 bases at V and 7 bases at J, with 12 bases in the middle. The CDR3 has 14 residues. The CDR3 DNA reads as TGTGCCATCAGTGAGGGGGCGCCGGGCCAGCCCCAGCATTTT. It yields the protein CAISEGAPGQPQHF.

This clone was recorded only once. This chain connects TRBV28 to TRBJ2-7, with D maybe TRBD1 (6 bases). The germline V and J ends were trimmed by 3 bases and 3 bases, with 12 bases remaining between them. Germline lookup yields CDR1 MDHEN and CDR2 SYDVKM. The CDR3 has 14 amino acids. The CDR3 here is CASSFTPGDYEQYF. In DNA, the CDR3 is TGTGCCAGCAGTTTTACTCCAGGGGACTACGAGCAGTACTTC.

The chain uses TRBV18 and TRBJ1-5; 8 nucleotides align to TRBD1. Germline CDR1 reads KGHSH; CDR2 reads LQKENI. CDR3 length: 18 amino acids. V dropped 1 base and J dropped 5; count of bases not matched to a gene: 13. The chain's CDR3 is CASSPQGQGAFSHQPQHF. CDR3 in DNA: TGTGCCAGCTCACCACAGGGTCAGGGGGCCTTTTCCCATCAGCCCCAGCATTTT.

Notes on this clone: Compared with germline, one end of the junction differs, possibly owing to a read error. This rearrangement joins TRBV7-7 to TRBJ2-7; a possible D gene is TRBD2 (6 bases). The CDR3 is made up of 14 amino acids. Germline V lookup: CDR1 SSHAT, CDR2 FNYEAQ (reference sequence). The CDR3 DNA reads TGTGCTAGCAGCCCCTTGGCGGGAAACTACGAGCAGTACTTC. Translated, it gives CASSPLAGNYEQYF.

This sequence joins TRBV6-1 and TRBJ2-1; perhaps TRBD1 as D (6 bases). The CDR3 runs to 15 residues. Trimming pared 4 bases from V and 0 bases from J, leaving 10 bases between. CDR1 and CDR2 from the germline V gene are MNHNS and SASEGT. This CDR3 reads CASSATGSSYNEQFF. The CDR3, as DNA: TGTGCCAGCAGTGCGACAGGCAGCTCCTACAATGAGCAGTTCTTC.

The chain recombines TRBV28 with TRBJ1-3, with no clear D. The germline gives CDR1 MDHEN, CDR2 SYDVKM. V lost 8 bases and J lost 0, with 11 bases in between. The CDR3 extends over 14 amino acids. The chain's CDR3 is CASFSSFSGNTIYF. The CDR3 DNA sequence: TGTGCCAGCTTTTCGTCTTTCTCTGGAAACACCATATATTTT.

The rearrangement joins TRBV7-2 to TRBJ2-7, with TRBD1 matching over 8 bases. The CDR3 extends over 16 amino acids. With 5 bases clipped from V and 4 bases from J, the junction kept 13 bases outside the gene matches. CDR1 and CDR2 from the germline V gene are SGHTA and FQGNSA. As DNA, the CDR3 is TGTGCCAGCAGCCCTCGGATAGACAGGGGAAGTTACGAGCAGTACTTC. Amino acids: CASSPRIDRGSYEQYF.

The V and J genes are TRBV28 and TRBJ2-5; 8 positions agree with TRBD1. Germline V gene lookup returns CDR1 MDHEN and CDR2 SYDVKM. The ends lost 5 bases at V and 2 bases at J; junction bases unmatched: 4. This CDR3 is 14 amino acids long. The CDR3 DNA follows: TGTGCCAGCAGTGCAGGGGGCCCTCAAGAGACCCAGTACTTC. Protein product: CASSAGGPQETQYF.

The genes are TRBV5-1 and TRBJ2-5, with D possibly matching TRBD2 (6 bases). The CDR3 spans 16 residues. With 4 bases removed from V and 5 bases from J, the gap between germline ends came to 21 bases. CDR1 and CDR2 (germline): SGHRS, YFSETQ. The CDR3 reads CASSNPIADLGETQYF. The CDR3 nucleotides are TGCGCCAGCAGCAACCCTATAGCGGACCTAGGGGAGACCCAGTACTTC.

The chain is built from TRBV10-3 and TRBJ1-2; 9 nucleotides match TRBD1. Germline CDR1 ENHRY, CDR2 SYGVKD. With 6 bases clipped from V and 4 bases from J, the junction kept 3 bases outside the gene matches. CDR3 size: 13 residues. The CDR3 is CAISADRGYGYTF. The CDR3 DNA follows: TGTGCCATCAGCGCGGACAGGGGCTATGGCTACACCTTC.

This clone was observed a single time. V gene TRBV19 combines with J gene TRBJ2-2; D gene unclear. V dropped 5 bases and J dropped 5 bases, with 9 bases sitting between them. This CDR3 has 13 amino acids. In germline, CDR1 is LNHDA, CDR2 SQIVND (reference sequence). The CDR3 loop reads CASSHRWTGELFF. The CDR3 DNA follows: TGTGCCAGTAGTCACCGTTGGACCGGGGAGCTGTTTTTT. Full variable domain (outside the CDR3, taken from reference TRBV19 and TRBJ2-2): DGGITQSPKYLFRKEGQNVTLSCEQNLNHDAMYWYRQDPGQGLRLIYYSQIVNDFQKGDIAEGYSVSREKKESFPLTVTSAQKNPTAFYLCASSHRWTGELFFGEGSRLTVL.